This TCR beta chain is drawn from a study of blood T cell repertoires in COVID-19 (dated by TCRdb to the early 2020s). Broadly, across the study: Collaborator samples came from the United States, Italy and Spain and covered acute and convalescent phases of COVID-19. Nearly every sample came with metadata listing a de-identified subject ID, COVID-19 status, age in years and sex. HLA class I and class II types, where available, came from metadata supplied by the sample provider rather than from assay-based typing. The samples were drawn from two sources: the first 160 participants of the ongoing ImmuneRACE study, and fewer than 1,500 subjects contributed by 6 global collaborators. The repertoires were released in a freely available public database meant as a resource for research on the immune response to SARS-CoV-2. The dataset comprised deeply sampled blood TCRbeta repertoires from subjects exposed to, actively infected with, or recovered from COVID-19. The material from the prospective study consisted of cDNA or gDNA derived from T cells, B-cell-depleted T cells, or PBMCs. Study-wide findings and limitations: Clinical and demographic metadata were provided uncurated, with the amount varying by source and participant.

Whole blood was collected in K2EDTA tubes by collaborating institutions according to the institutions' own protocols. For TCRbeta analysis, collaborators shipped samples in one of three forms: frozen whole blood, isolated PBMCs, or DNA extracted from either of those sample types. Concerning this clone itself: Its antigen is not yet known. The record has no base qualities; no much larger clone is one base away.

The CDR1 and CDR2 encoded by the germline V gene are LGHNA and YNFKEQ. The CDR3 has 14 amino acids, counting the end cysteine and phenylalanine. The DNA shown is the 42-base CDR3, in frame from base 1. At the junction V is shortened by 4 bases and J by 8 bases; bases outside the gene matches: 10. TCRbeta CDR3 regions were amplified from genomic DNA using the immunoSEQ Assay, a bias-controlled multiplex PCR. From the authors' description of their analysis: Within the assay, amplification of reference gene primers was used to estimate how many nucleated cells each sample contained. To quantify the absolute abundance of each unique TCRbeta CDR3 rearrangement, sequence reads were collapsed and filtered. For each sample, productive Simpson clonality was calculated as the square root of Simpson's diversity index over productive rearrangements. As stored in TCRdb, this immuneACCESS dataset retains in-frame rearrangements with V and J assigned. A fraction of the clones does not appear; measured against another copy, unresolved V genes explain less than half of the discrepancy, and the remainder lacks a known reason. V, J and clone size derive from that table, while D and trimming were established from the DNA sequence. This sample lists 200,000 to 300,000 clones; about 84% were detected once. Around 12% of the sample goes to the ten largest clones.

The origin of this receptor is a man older than 75 with acute or convalescent COVID-19. Sequencing was carried out using peripheral blood. The chain is made from TRBV4-2 and TRBJ1-2; the junction holds 7 bases that match TRBD1. The CDR3 in this case is CASSLGQVVRGYTF. The nucleotides are TGTGCCAGCAGCCTAGGACAGGTGGTGCGCGGCTACACCTTC.